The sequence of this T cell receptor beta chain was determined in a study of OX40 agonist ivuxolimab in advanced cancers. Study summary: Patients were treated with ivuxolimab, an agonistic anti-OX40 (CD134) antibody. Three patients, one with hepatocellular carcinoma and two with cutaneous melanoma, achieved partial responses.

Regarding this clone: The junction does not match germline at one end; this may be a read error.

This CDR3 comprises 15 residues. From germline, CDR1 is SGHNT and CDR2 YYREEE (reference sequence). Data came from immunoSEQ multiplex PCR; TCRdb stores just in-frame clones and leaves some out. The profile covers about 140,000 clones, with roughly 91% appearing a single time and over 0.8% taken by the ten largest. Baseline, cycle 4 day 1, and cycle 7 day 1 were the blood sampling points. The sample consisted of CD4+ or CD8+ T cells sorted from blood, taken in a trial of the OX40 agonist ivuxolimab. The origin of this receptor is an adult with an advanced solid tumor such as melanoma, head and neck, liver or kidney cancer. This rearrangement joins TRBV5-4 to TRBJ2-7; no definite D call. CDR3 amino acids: CASSQAPGPGYEQYF. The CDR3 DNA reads TGCGCCAGCAGCCAAGCGCCAGGCCCGGGTTACGAGCAGTACTTC.